This T cell receptor beta chain was retrieved from a study of T cell responses to AZD1222 COVID-19 vaccine (dated by TCRdb to the early 2020s). Looking at the study overall: A total of about 250 trial participants underwent TCR sequencing, of whom about 200 had received two doses of AZD1222 and around 25 had received two doses of the MenACWY control vaccine. Trial participants were enrolled into age subgroups of 18-55, 56-69 and 70-plus years, which contained 148, 28 and 57 TCR-sequenced participants, respectively.

The CDR3 regions of human TCRbeta chains were analyzed by immunosequencing. Under the source paper's analysis protocol: Repertoire TCRs were matched against a reference library of SARS-CoV-2-specific TCRs generated with the MIRA antigen-specificity platform. Breadth was defined as the fraction of unique TCRs that were SARS-CoV-2-associated, and depth was defined as the fraction of total T cells that were SARS-CoV-2-associated. Using the MIRA data, every spike-specific TCR was mapped to the spike region that the TCR reacted to and assigned to either a CD4 or a CD8 class. Log10-transformed breadth and depth values were compared by one-way ANOVA with Sidak's multiple comparisons tests. TCRdb retrieved this table from immuneACCESS and kept in-frame rearrangements only. Not all clones are present; in checked studies, unresolved V genes account for under half, and no reason is known for the remainder. D and trimming come from the DNA, and the V and J calls and clone size come from that table. The sample includes about 160,000 clones, with around 89% observed a single time. The top ten constitute more than 4% of the sample.

The time point label of this sample denotes: about 28 days (+/-7) after the second vaccine dose. AZD1222 recipients given second doses at about 4 weeks or at about 12 weeks were pooled, since spike-specific TCR depth and breadth were not found to differ between the two schedules. Vaccinee samples came from UK trials COV001 and COV002, including a single-blind randomized controlled phase 2/3 trial of AZD1222 (ChAdOx1 nCoV-19) in healthy adults. Trial participant PBMC samples were collected at day 0 and day 28 after the second dose for TCRbeta chain sequencing. As for this clone: What this receptor recognizes is not known. Base qualities are not at hand, and no much larger clone is one base apart.

General findings and caveats noted by the study authors: Spike-specific TCR breadth and depth rose significantly after two AZD1222 doses compared with day 0 and with MenACWY recipients. Because no samples from the day 14 peak response were available, repertoires could be characterized only after the peak T cell response. Nearly half of unique spike-specific TCRs reportedly recognized epitopes outside regions mutated in the B.1.351 and B.1.1.7 variants. In the small 56-69-year group, the increase in depth fell short of significance, most likely because of low power. The whole spike protein was spanned by vaccine-associated CD4 TCRs, and dominant responses were seen in regions 160-218 and 743-854. Only a handful of AZD1222 recipients were SARS-CoV-2 seropositive at baseline, limiting conclusions about previously exposed vaccinees. Participants were mostly white British and included more females than males, and it was suggested by the authors that clonal diversity may have been underestimated.

CDR1 and CDR2, looked up from the germline V gene, are SGHRS and YFSETQ. V drops 0 bases and J drops 13 bases, leaving 13 bases in between. Inclusive of the bounding cysteine and phenylalanine, the CDR3 is 13 residues long. The kept DNA is CDR3 alone, 39 bases in frame from the first base. Specimen: peripheral blood, collected 28 days after the second AZD1222 dose. The chain is encoded by TRBV5-1 joined to TRBJ2-2; tentative D gene TRBD2, with 5 bases matching. This clonotype was sampled from an adult who received the AZD1222 COVID-19 vaccine. The CDR3 region reads CASSLVSGVGLFF. Here is the DNA: TGCGCCAGCAGCTTGGTAAGCGGCGTCGGGCTGTTTTTT.